The 24 T cell receptor beta chains below all came from one sample that was sequenced in a study of blood T cells in healthy people across ages (dated by TCRdb to about 2015). Preparation of the library involved 5' RACE. A second roughly 6 to 12 cycle PCR used a sample-barcoded 5' primer and a J-beta primer mix. Through fastp at Q25 and MiXCR, TCRdb rebuilt clones from the public reads, retaining in-frame beta chains. Rows with a matching CDR3 protein are joined into one entry that keeps the most common DNA and genes. For this sample the table gives around 1,900,000 distinct CDR3 sequences, of which approximately 40% were detected only once. Together, the top ten hold roughly 24% of the sample. The sequenced material came from blood. These receptors were taken from a human donor in good health.

On this clonotype itself: This may stem from a read error, because a much larger clone lies one nucleotide away. The chain has TRBV5-1 and TRBJ2-1; D is unclear. From germline, CDR1 is SGHRS and CDR2 YFSETQ. The CDR3 is 11 residues long. The CDR3 protein is CAGRFMGEQFF. DNA of the CDR3: TGCGCCGGCAGGTTCATGGGTGAGCAGTTCTTC.

The V call is TRBV5-1, the J call TRBJ2-5, with TRBD2 identical over 8 bases. There are 16 residues in the CDR3. CDR1 SGHRS and CDR2 YFSETQ come from the germline V gene. Unmatched junction bases numbered 6, after V lost 0 bases and J lost 2 bases. The chain's CDR3 is CASSLALSGEQETQYF. CDR3 bases: TGCGCCAGCAGCTTGGCCCTTAGCGGGGAACAAGAGACCCAGTACTTC. The variable domain in full, completed from reference TRBV5-1 and TRBJ2-5, reads KAGVTQTPRYLIKTRGQQVTLSCSPISGHRSVSWYQQTPGQGLQFLFEYFSETQRNKGNFPGRFSGRQFSNSRSEMNVSTLELGDSALYLCASSLALSGEQETQYFGPGTRLLVL.

This clonotype was observed a few times. V usage is TRBV7-2 and J usage is TRBJ2-5; D is unclear. Germline loops: CDR1 SGHTA, CDR2 FQGNSA. The CDR3 totals 13 residues. Between the trimmed V and J ends, which lost 5 bases and 1 base, there was a span of 8 bases. The CDR3, as DNA: TGTGCCAGCAGCCCGATACCCCAAGAGACCCAGTACTTC. It translates to CASSPIPQETQYF.

The chain uses TRBV5-1 and TRBJ2-1; D assignment may be TRBD1 or TRBD2 (5 bases each). The CDR3 consists of 15 residues. Trimming removed 0 bases from V and 4 bases from J, with 11 bases in between. Germline CDR1 reads SGHRS; CDR2 reads YFSETQ. The CDR3 here is CASSLGSWGYNEQFF. The CDR3 DNA sequence: TGCGCCAGCAGCTTGGGCTCGTGGGGGTACAATGAGCAGTTCTTC.

V is TRBV6-5 and J is TRBJ2-5, with TRBD2 identical over 11 bases. This CDR3 is 15 amino acids long. Germline assignment: CDR1 MNHEY and CDR2 SVGAGI. Trimming at V came to 6 bases and at J to 3 bases, leaving 6 bases not matched to a gene. CDR3 residues: CASSRNSGGEETQYF. The CDR3 DNA reads TGTGCCAGCAGCAGGAATAGCGGGGGGGAAGAGACCCAGTACTTC.

In the case of this clonotype: The germline gene is not matched at one end of the junction; a read error may be the cause. As DNA, the CDR3 is TGCGCTTCAGGGACGGGTCAGCCCCAGCATTTT. Protein sequence: CASGTGQPQHF. The chain combines TRBV28 with TRBJ1-5; possibly TRBD1 for D (5 bases). In germline, CDR1 is MDHEN, CDR2 SYDVKM. The CDR3 has 11 amino acids.

As to this clonotype: One end of the junction fails to match germline, which may point to a read error. The gene calls are TRBV5-1 and TRBJ1-2, with no clear D. The CDR3 is 12 residues long. In germline, CDR1 is SGHRS, CDR2 YFSETQ. The CDR3 protein is CASSSEFYGYTF. DNA for the CDR3: TGTGCCAGCAGTTCTGAATTCTATGGCTACACCTTC.

This clonotype was seen only a few times. This chain joins TRBV28 and TRBJ2-1; 14 positions agree with TRBD2. The CDR3 has 20 residues. J gave up 1 base and V 5 bases, and 13 bases lay outside the gene matches. The germline gives CDR1 MDHEN, CDR2 SYDVKM. CDR3 nucleotide sequence: TGTGCCAGCAGTAAACCTGCCGGGACTAGCGGGGGCATGTCCTACAATGAGCAGTTCTTC. Protein sequence: CASSKPAGTSGGMSYNEQFF.

A note on this clonotype: A read error may explain this, as a much larger clone is one base away. This chain connects TRBV18 to TRBJ2-3; no clear D. The CDR3 contains 16 residues. CDR1 and CDR2 from the germline V gene are KGHSH and LQKENI. The CDR3 loop reads CTSSPQDRIGPDTQYF. CDR3 sequence (DNA): TGTACCAGCTCACCTCAGGACCGAATCGGACCAGATACGCAGTATTTT.

The genes are TRBV5-1 and TRBJ2-1; TRBD2 aligns across 7 bases. The CDR3 spans 15 residues. CDR1 and CDR2 from the germline V gene are SGHRS and YFSETQ. The ends lost 1 base at V and 10 bases at J; junction bases unmatched: 11. CDR3 protein: CASSLTSANTNEQFF. CDR3 DNA: TGCGCCAGCAGCTTGACTAGCGCCAATACAAACGAGCAGTTCTTC.

This clonotype was detected once. The CDR3: CASSPPLRQGDDLAKNIQYF. The CDR3 region has the DNA TGCGCCAGCAGCCCCCCCTTAAGACAGGGGGATGATCTAGCCAAAAACATTCAGTACTTC. The V gene is TRBV5-1, the J gene TRBJ2-4; TRBD1 matches 9 bases. With 4 bases clipped from V and 0 bases from J, the junction kept 17 bases outside the gene matches. The length of the CDR3 is 20 residues. Germline V CDR1 and CDR2: SGHRS, YFSETQ.

As for this clonotype: The junction does not match germline at one end; this may be a read error. The chain joins TRBV7-2 to TRBJ2-3; TRBD1 matches 7 bases. The CDR3 consists of 13 residues. Germline CDR1 SGHTA, CDR2 FQGNSA. CDR3 in DNA: TGTGGCAGCAGCTTCAGGGGGTCAGATACGCAGTATTTT. Translated, it gives CGSSFRGSDTQYF.

This clonotype showed up just a few times. This rearrangement joins TRBV20-1 to TRBJ1-6; D not certain. The CDR3 is 14 amino acids. V lost 5 bases, J lost 8 bases, and 16 bases lay in between. Germline V gene lookup returns CDR1 DFQATT and CDR2 SNEGSKA (reference sequence). CDR3 nucleotide sequence: TGCAGTGCTCCAGACGACTTATTGCATTCACCCCTCCACTTT. This gives the protein CSAPDDLLHSPLHF.

This clonotype was picked up a small number of times. The chain combines TRBV29-1 with TRBJ1-5; D might be TRBD1 (6 bases). V lost 4 bases to trimming and J lost 7 bases, with 11 bases between them. Germline V gene sequence: CDR1 SQVTM, CDR2 ANQGSEA. This CDR3 has 12 amino acids. In DNA, the CDR3 is TGCAGCGTTGGCAGGGGTGGACAGCCCCAGCATTTT. Translation gives CSVGRGGQPQHF.

CDR3 DNA sequence: TGCGCCAGCAGCCAAATGGCAGGCGACACCGGGGAGCTGTTTTTT. This sequence encodes CASSQMAGDTGELFF. This chain joins TRBV4-3 and TRBJ2-2, with no clear D. CDR1 and CDR2 from the germline V gene are LGHNA and YSLEER. V gave up 2 bases and J gave up 3 bases, with 10 bases separating them. The CDR3 is made up of 15 amino acids.

This clonotype appeared a few times. This chain uses TRBV5-1 with TRBJ2-3, with D possibly matching TRBD1 (6 bases). V was pared by 4 bases and J by 2 bases, with 17 bases between. Germline V CDR1 and CDR2: SGHRS, YFSETQ. This CDR3 spans 16 amino acids. CDR3 sequence reads: CASSPDPTGPTDTQYF. CDR3 DNA sequence: TGCGCCAGCAGCCCGGACCCGACAGGTCCCACAGATACGCAGTATTTT. The full variable domain, in which reference TRBV5-1 and TRBJ2-3 provide the parts outside the CDR3, is KAGVTQTPRYLIKTRGQQVTLSCSPISGHRSVSWYQQTPGQGLQFLFEYFSETQRNKGNFPGRFSGRQFSNSRSEMNVSTLELGDSALYLCASSPDPTGPTDTQYFGPGTRLTVL.

This clonotype appeared a few times. The chain employs TRBV29-1 and TRBJ2-3; no reliable D call. The CDR3 totals 13 residues. Deletions cut 3 bases from V and 4 bases from J, with 11 bases between. CDR1 is SQVTM and CDR2 is ANQGSEA in the germline V gene. The CDR3: CSVEFSTPDTQYF. The CDR3 DNA reads TGCAGCGTTGAGTTTTCCACTCCAGATACGCAGTATTTT.

The rearrangement links TRBV29-1 to TRBJ2-3, with no clear D. The V gene's germline CDR1 is SQVTM and CDR2 ANQGSEA. With 2 bases removed from V and 6 bases from J, the gap between germline ends came to 9 bases. The CDR3 spans 12 residues. The CDR3 DNA follows: TGCAGCGTTGAACTAGTTATGGATACGCAGTATTTT. It is translated as CSVELVMDTQYF.

V and J are TRBV6-2 or TRBV6-3 and TRBJ2-7; 7 positions agree with TRBD2. Germline-derived CDR1 and CDR2 are MNHEY and SVGEGT. The CDR3 sequence is 15 residues long. J lost 2 bases, V lost 6 bases, and 10 bases had no gene match. The CDR3 nucleotides are TGTGCCAGCAGAACCATGGGGGGGACCACCTACGAGCAGTACTTC. Translation: CASRTMGGTTYEQYF.

This clonotype showed up just a few times. This could be a read error, since a much larger clone is one nucleotide away. V usage is TRBV4-3 and J usage is TRBJ1-4; D is uncertain. The CDR3 runs to 19 residues. Per germline, CDR1 LGHNA and CDR2 YSLEER. The CDR3 DNA reads TGCGCCAGCAGCCAAGATTCTAGGTCGATAACGACGCAGAATGAAAAACTGTATTTT. It translates to CASSQDSRSITTQNEKLYF.

V gene TRBV29-1 combines with J gene TRBJ2-1; 7 bases are shared with TRBD1. V gave up 6 bases and J gave up 7 bases; unmatched junction bases: 18. The CDR3 is 16 amino acids. Per germline, CDR1 SQVTM and CDR2 ANQGSEA. The DNA for the CDR3 is TGCAGCGTCGCCATCCCGGGACAGTCAGGTGGGAATGAGCAGTTCTTC. It is translated as CSVAIPGQSGGNEQFF.

The chain combines TRBV5-1 with TRBJ1-2; 10 positions match TRBD1. V was pared by 5 bases and J by 1 base, with 8 bases of the junction left unmatched. The CDR3 totals 16 residues. Per the germline V gene, CDR1 is SGHRS and CDR2 is YFSETQ. In DNA, the CDR3 is TGCGCCAGCAGTCAAGGACAGGGGGACTTTAACTATGGCTACACCTTC. The encoded protein is CASSQGQGDFNYGYTF. The full variable domain, its missing parts supplied by reference TRBV5-1 and TRBJ1-2, is KAGVTQTPRYLIKTRGQQVTLSCSPISGHRSVSWYQQTPGQGLQFLFEYFSETQRNKGNFPGRFSGRQFSNSRSEMNVSTLELGDSALYLCASSQGQGDFNYGYTFGSGTRLTVV.

V and J are TRBV27 and TRBJ2-1, with D maybe TRBD2 (7 bases). There are 17 residues in the CDR3. Germline values: CDR1 MNHEY, CDR2 SMNVEV (reference sequence). Trimming took off 0 bases at V and 3 bases at J, with 15 bases between the two ends. The CDR3 reads CASSLSMRGGGYNEQFF. CDR3 in DNA: TGTGCCAGCAGTTTATCGATGAGGGGAGGGGGCTACAATGAGCAGTTCTTC.

The chain has TRBV20-1 and TRBJ2-1, with 9 positions matching TRBD1. The V and J ends lost 3 bases and 6 bases, in that order; junction bases with no gene match: 9. Germline V CDR1 and CDR2: DFQATT, SNEGSKA (reference sequence). The CDR3 sequence is 15 residues long. The CDR3 spells CSARLWDRVGNEQFF. CDR3 bases: TGCAGTGCTAGGTTGTGGGACAGGGTTGGCAATGAGCAGTTCTTC.